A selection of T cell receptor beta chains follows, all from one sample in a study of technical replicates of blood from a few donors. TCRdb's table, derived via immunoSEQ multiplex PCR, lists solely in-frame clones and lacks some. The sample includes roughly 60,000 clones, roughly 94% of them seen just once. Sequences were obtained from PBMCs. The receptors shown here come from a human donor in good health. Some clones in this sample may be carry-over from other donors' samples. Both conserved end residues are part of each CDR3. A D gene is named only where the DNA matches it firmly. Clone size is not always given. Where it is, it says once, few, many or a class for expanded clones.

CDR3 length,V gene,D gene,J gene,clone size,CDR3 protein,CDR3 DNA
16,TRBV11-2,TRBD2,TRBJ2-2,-,CASSLNSGGASGELFF,TGTGCCAGCAGCTTAAATAGCGGGGGGGCCTCCGGGGAGCTGTTTTTT
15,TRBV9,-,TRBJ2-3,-,CASSVDGGSSDTQYF,TGTGCCAGCAGCGTAGATGGGGGGAGTTCAGATACGCAGTATTTT
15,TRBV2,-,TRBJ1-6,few,CASSEYGGRSSPLHF,TGTGCCAGCAGTGAATATGGGGGCAGAAGCTCACCCCTCCACTTT
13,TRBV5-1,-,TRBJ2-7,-,CASSMTASYEQYF,TGCGCCAGCAGCATGACAGCCTCCTACGAGCAGTACTTC
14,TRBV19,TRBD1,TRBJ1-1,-,CASRGQGMNTEAFF,TGTGCCAGTAGGGGACAGGGGATGAACACTGAAGCTTTCTTT
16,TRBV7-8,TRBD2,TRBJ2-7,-,CASSPYRLAGGYEQYF,TGTGCCAGCAGCCCCTATCGACTAGCGGGGGGTTACGAGCAGTACTTC
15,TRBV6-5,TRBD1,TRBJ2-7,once,CASSYSGTGPYEQYF,TGTGCCAGCAGTTACTCCGGGACAGGACCTTACGAGCAGTACTTC
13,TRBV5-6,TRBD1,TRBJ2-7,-,CASSRDRAYEQYF,TGTGCCAGCAGCAGGGACAGGGCCTACGAGCAGTACTTC
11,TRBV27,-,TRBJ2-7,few,CASNTSYEQYF,TGTGCCAGCAATACTTCCTACGAGCAGTACTTC
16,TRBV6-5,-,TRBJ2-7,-,CASSSRTPPGFYEQYF,TGTGCCAGCAGTTCCCGGACTCCTCCGGGTTTCTACGAGCAGTACTTC
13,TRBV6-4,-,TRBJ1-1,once,CASSVEAHTEAFF,TGTGCCAGCAGTGTGGAGGCCCACACTGAAGCTTTCTTT
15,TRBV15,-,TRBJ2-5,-,CATSRVPQYQETQYF,TGTGCCACCAGCAGAGTTCCGCAGTACCAAGAGACCCAGTACTTC
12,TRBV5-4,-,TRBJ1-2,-,CASSPGGNGYTF,TGTGCCAGCAGCCCAGGAGGGAATGGCTACACCTTC
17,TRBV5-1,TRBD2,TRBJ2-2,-,CASSLALAGSNTGELFF,TGCGCCAGCAGCTTGGCGCTAGCGGGATCGAACACCGGGGAGCTGTTTTTT
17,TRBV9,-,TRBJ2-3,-,CASSVAVSAKGTDTQYF,TGTGCCAGCAGCGTAGCGGTTAGCGCGAAGGGCACAGATACGCAGTATTTT
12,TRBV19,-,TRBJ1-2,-,CASLTGLYGYTF,TGTGCCAGTCTTACAGGGCTCTATGGCTACACCTTC
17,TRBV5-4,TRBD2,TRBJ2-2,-,CASSRKTSGGAGGELFF,TGTGCCAGCAGCCGCAAGACTAGCGGGGGGGCCGGCGGGGAGCTGTTTTTT
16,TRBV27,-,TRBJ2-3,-,CASSLLSPRGTDTQYF,TGTGCCAGCAGTTTACTCTCCCCGAGGGGCACAGATACGCAGTATTTT
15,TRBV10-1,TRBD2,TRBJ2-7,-,CASSDKMTSSYGQYF,TGCGCCAGCAGTGATAAAATGACTAGCTCCTACGGGCAGTACTTC
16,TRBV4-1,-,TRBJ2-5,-,CASSQVGRGRQETQYF,TGCGCCAGCAGCCAAGTTGGCCGGGGTCGTCAAGAGACCCAGTACTTC
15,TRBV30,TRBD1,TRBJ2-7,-,CAWSEPRDRRYEQYF,TGTGCCTGGAGCGAGCCCCGGGACAGGCGGTACGAGCAGTACTTC
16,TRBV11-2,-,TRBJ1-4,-,CASSLDVPGGNEKLFF,TGTGCCAGCAGCTTAGATGTACCGGGGGGGAATGAAAAACTGTTTTTT
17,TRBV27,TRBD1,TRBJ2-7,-,CASSLLTGTGSSYEQYF,TGTGCCAGCAGTTTATTAACCGGGACAGGGTCCTCCTACGAGCAGTACTTC
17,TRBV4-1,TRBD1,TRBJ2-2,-,CASSYQQGATNTGELFF,TGCGCCAGCAGCTATCAACAGGGGGCTACGAACACCGGGGAGCTGTTTTTT
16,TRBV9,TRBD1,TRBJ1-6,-,CASSAGQVGLNSPLHF,TGTGCCAGCAGCGCGGGACAGGTTGGATTGAATTCACCCCTCCACTTT
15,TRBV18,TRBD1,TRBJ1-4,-,CASSLDRGSNEKLFF,TGTGCCAGCTCACTCGACAGGGGATCTAATGAAAAACTGTTTTTT
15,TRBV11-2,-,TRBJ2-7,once,CASSWRLTISYEQYF,TGTGCCAGCAGCTGGCGACTAACCATCTCCTACGAGCAGTACTTC
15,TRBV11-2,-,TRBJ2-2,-,CASTRSGTAGGELFF,TGTGCCAGCACAAGATCCGGGACAGCGGGCGGGGAGCTGTTTTTT
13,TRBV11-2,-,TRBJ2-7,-,CASSNRVAYEQYF,TGTGCCAGCAGCAACAGGGTTGCCTACGAGCAGTACTTC
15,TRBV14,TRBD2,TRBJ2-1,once,CASSHWEGAYNEQFF,TGTGCCAGCAGCCATTGGGAGGGCGCCTACAATGAGCAGTTCTTC
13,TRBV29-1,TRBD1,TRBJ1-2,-,CSTWTGGSYGYTF,TGCAGCACGTGGACAGGGGGAAGCTATGGCTACACCTTC
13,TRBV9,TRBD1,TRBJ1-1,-,CASSPGTGTEAFF,TGTGCCAGCAGCCCCGGGACAGGGACTGAAGCTTTCTTT
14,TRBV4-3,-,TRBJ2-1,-,CASSQGEVNNEQFF,TGCGCCAGCAGCCAAGGGGAGGTAAACAATGAGCAGTTCTTC
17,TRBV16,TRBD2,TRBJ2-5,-,CASSQWVTSGTQETQYF,TGTGCCAGCAGCCAATGGGTGACTAGCGGGACCCAAGAGACCCAGTACTTC
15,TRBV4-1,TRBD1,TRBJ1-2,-,CASSQEGTGMYGYTF,TGCGCCAGCAGCCAAGAGGGGACAGGGATGTATGGCTACACCTTC
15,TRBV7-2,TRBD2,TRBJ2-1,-,CASSLQTSGYNEQFF,TGTGCCAGCAGCTTACAGACTAGCGGTTACAATGAGCAGTTCTTC
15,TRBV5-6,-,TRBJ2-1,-,CASSLFPRSDNEQFF,TGTGCCAGCAGCTTGTTTCCGAGAAGCGACAATGAGCAGTTCTTC
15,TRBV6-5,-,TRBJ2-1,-,CASSPWRVSYNEQFF,TGTGCCAGCAGCCCTTGGAGGGTCTCCTACAATGAGCAGTTCTTC
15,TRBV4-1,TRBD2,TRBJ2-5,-,CASSQLAGPPGTQYF,TGCGCCAGCAGCCAACTAGCGGGCCCGCCGGGGACCCAGTACTTC
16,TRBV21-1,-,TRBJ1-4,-,CASSNDDGLNNEKLFF,TGTGCCAGCAGCAATGATGACGGACTTAATAATGAAAAACTGTTTTTT
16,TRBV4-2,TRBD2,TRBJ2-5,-,CASSQAAGGPGETQYF,TGTGCCAGCAGCCAAGCAGCGGGGGGGCCGGGAGAGACCCAGTACTTC
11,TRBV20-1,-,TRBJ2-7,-,CSVGSFDEQYF,TGCAGTGTCGGTAGCTTTGACGAGCAGTACTTC